A single sample gave rise to the 30 T cell receptor beta chains below, sequenced in a study of blood T cell repertoires in COVID-19. Clones were read by immunoSEQ multiplex PCR, and TCRdb kept only the in-frame ones, dropping some. The repertoire holds some 190,000 clones, with 88% as singletons. Sequencing input: peripheral blood. All receptors derive from a human donor in a cohort sampled during active COVID-19.

The chain has TRBV30 and TRBJ1-1, with no clear D. Trimming took off 1 base at V and 9 bases at J, with 9 bases between the two ends. The CDR3 consists of 11 residues. Germline CDR1 is GTSNPN and CDR2 is SVGIG (reference sequence). CDR3 nucleotides: TGTGCCTGGAGTGCCCACAGACAAGCTTTCTTT. It encodes CAWSAHRQAFF.

This clone was seen a single time. This chain connects TRBV4-2 to TRBJ1-2; D remains unclear. Per the germline V gene, CDR1 is LGHNA and CDR2 is YNFKEQ. V was cut by 4 bases and J by 4 bases, with 13 bases left in between. The CDR3 length is 14 residues. CDR3 DNA: TGTGCCAGCAGCCCAACAGATCCTCGCTATGGCTACACCTTC. Translation: CASSPTDPRYGYTF.

The V call is TRBV2, the J call TRBJ1-2; 7 nucleotides agree with TRBD1. The length of the CDR3 is 13 residues. With V trimmed by 9 bases and J by 2 bases, 6 bases remained unmatched. Germline assignment: CDR1 SNHLY and CDR2 FYNNEI. CDR3 DNA sequence: TGTGCCAGGGCCTCGACAGGGAACTATGGCTACACCTTC. Translating it yields CARASTGNYGYTF.

The chain carries TRBV19 and TRBJ1-1, with 10 bases aligning to TRBD1. Germline V gene data show CDR1 as LNHDA and CDR2 as SQIVND (reference sequence). The J segment lost 2 bases and the V segment lost 9 bases, leaving 15 bases of the junction unmatched. CDR3 length: 17 amino acids. In DNA, the CDR3 is TGTGCCAGCGCCTCCGGGGGGACAGGGGCCACAAACACTGAAGCTTTCTTT. Amino acids: CASASGGTGATNTEAFF.

This sequence joins TRBV27 and TRBJ2-5; 12 positions match TRBD2. The CDR3 is 16 amino acids. The V segment lost 0 bases and the J segment 8 bases; nucleotides outside the gene matches: 7. Germline V gene lookup returns CDR1 MNHEY and CDR2 SMNVEV (reference sequence). The CDR3 coding sequence is TGTGCCAGCAGTTTATCTTCTAGCGGGAGGGCTAATACCCAGTACTTC. Protein sequence: CASSLSSSGRANTQYF.

The V gene is TRBV7-2, the J gene TRBJ2-5; TRBD2 is a possible D gene (5 bases). Between the trimmed V and J ends, which lost 7 bases and 5 bases, there was a span of 14 bases. From germline, CDR1 is SGHTA and CDR2 FQGNSA. The CDR3 runs to 13 residues. The CDR3 sequence: CASTLGAVETQYF. The CDR3 DNA reads as TGTGCCAGCACCCTCGGAGCGGTTGAGACCCAGTACTTC. The full variable domain, completed using reference TRBV7-2 and TRBJ2-5, is GAGVSQSPSNKVTEKGKDVELRCDPISGHTALYWYRQSLGQGLEFLIYFQGNSAPDKSGLPSDRFSAERTGGSVSTLTIQRTQQEDSAVYLCASTLGAVETQYFGPGTRLLVL.

The chain has TRBV7-9 and TRBJ2-1; tentative D call: TRBD1 (6 bases). V lost 1 base, J lost 15 bases, and 10 bases lay in between. This CDR3 region has 11 residues. CDR1 SEHNR and CDR2 FQNEAQ come from the germline V gene (reference sequence). This CDR3 reads CASSLEGVRFF. The CDR3, as DNA: TGTGCCAGCAGCTTAGAGGGGGTACGGTTCTTC.

J is TRBJ2-7 and V is TRBV27; 7 positions agree with TRBD2. CDR3 length: 15 amino acids. In germline, CDR1 is MNHEY, CDR2 SMNVEV (reference sequence). The trim removed 6 bases at V and 3 bases at J, leaving 11 bases unmatched. CDR3 DNA: TGTGCCAGCAGCACTTTGGGAGGGCCCAGCTACGAGCAGTACTTC. Amino acid sequence: CASSTLGGPSYEQYF.

The chain employs TRBV30 and TRBJ1-5; 9 bases line up with TRBD1. Trimming took 1 base from V and 5 from J; bases not matched to a gene: 9. The germline V gene encodes CDR1 GTSNPN and CDR2 SVGIG (reference sequence). The CDR3 is 16 residues long. DNA of the CDR3: TGTGCCTGGAGTGCCTCGCTTCACAGGGGGCATCAGCCCCAGCATTTT. This codes for CAWSASLHRGHQPQHF.

The gene calls are TRBV7-2 and TRBJ1-5; tentatively, D is TRBD1 (6 bases). Deletions cut 5 bases from V and 7 bases from J, with 15 bases between. In germline, CDR1 is SGHTA, CDR2 FQGNSA. The CDR3 has 14 amino acids. CDR3 region: CASSQTGLDQPQHF. CDR3 nucleotides: TGTGCCAGCAGCCAAACAGGGCTCGACCAGCCCCAGCATTTT.

V and J are TRBV4-3 and TRBJ2-4, with D perhaps matching TRBD2 (5 bases). The germline CDR1 and CDR2 sequences are LGHNA and YSLEER. Trimming took 6 bases from V and 7 from J, leaving 19 bases between them. The CDR3 has 15 residues. CDR3 loop: CASSRHYSAVNIQYF. Written as DNA, the CDR3 is TGCGCCAGCAGTCGGCACTATAGCGCCGTCAACATTCAGTACTTC.

The table lists this clone with a count of one. The chain has TRBV6-2 or TRBV6-3 and TRBJ2-7; 8 bases are a match to TRBD2. The ends lost 0 bases at V and 3 bases at J; junction bases unmatched: 1. Germline-derived CDR1 and CDR2 are MNHEY and SVGEGT. This CDR3 comprises 14 residues. CDR3 in amino acids: CASSYSGLVYEQYF. CDR3 in DNA: TGTGCCAGCAGTTACTCGGGACTAGTCTACGAGCAGTACTTC.

The chain carries TRBV4-2 and TRBJ2-7; 10 bases line up with TRBD1. The CDR3 has 16 amino acids. Germline assignment: CDR1 LGHNA and CDR2 YNFKEQ. The V and J ends lost 1 base and 5 bases, in that order; junction bases with no gene match: 8. CDR3 loop: CASSQAIGQGVNEQYF. The CDR3, as DNA: TGTGCCAGCAGCCAAGCCATCGGACAGGGGGTCAACGAGCAGTACTTC.

The sample holds a few counts of this clone. DNA of the CDR3: TGTGCCAGTGAAGGTGGGAGTTACGAGCAGTACTTC. Its translation is CASEGGSYEQYF. This rearrangement joins TRBV19 to TRBJ2-7, with D perhaps matching TRBD2 (5 bases). CDR3 length: 12 residues. Trimming cost V 8 bases and J 4 bases, with 12 bases left between them. Germline V gene lookup returns CDR1 LNHDA and CDR2 SQIVND (reference sequence).

This rearrangement joins TRBV10-3 to TRBJ2-1; D ambiguous. This CDR3 is 14 amino acids long. V lost 5 bases to trimming and J lost 5 bases, with 13 bases between them. CDR1 ENHRY and CDR2 SYGVKD come from the germline V gene. Here the CDR3 DNA reads TGTGCCATCAGTTTCTACCCCCTCAACAATGAGCAGTTCTTC. It encodes CAISFYPLNNEQFF.

V gene TRBV4-2 combines with J gene TRBJ2-7; 12 bases match TRBD2. CDR1 and CDR2 (germline): LGHNA, YNFKEQ. Trimming cost V 0 bases and J 0 bases; bases outside gene matches: 12. The CDR3 totals 20 residues. In DNA form, the CDR3 reads TGTGCCAGCAGCCAAGAGACTAGCGGGAGTATTACAATTACCTCCTACGAGCAGTACTTC. This translates into CASSQETSGSITITSYEQYF.

The chain joins TRBV5-4 to TRBJ2-1; tentatively, D is TRBD1 (5 bases). There are 15 residues in the CDR3. Germline-derived CDR1 and CDR2 are SGHNT and YYREEE (reference sequence). Trimming took 0 bases from V and 2 from J, leaving 9 bases between them. The CDR3 bases are TGTGCCAGCAGCTTGGTCAGGGCCCCCTACAATGAGCAGTTCTTC. This encodes CASSLVRAPYNEQFF.

The chain joins TRBV2 to TRBJ1-1; no definite D call. V was pared by 0 bases and J by 9 bases, with 14 bases between. The CDR3 sequence is 14 residues long. Germline V CDR1 and CDR2: SNHLY, FYNNEI. Written as DNA, the CDR3 is TGTGCCAGCAGTGAAGCTTTGAGGTTCAGTAAAGCTTTCTTT. As protein: CASSEALRFSKAFF.

This clone was seen only once. The chain links TRBV9 to TRBJ2-3, with D possibly TRBD1 on 6 matching bases. Germline assignment: CDR1 SGDLS and CDR2 YYNGEE. Trimming stripped 1 base from V and 0 bases from J, with 9 bases between. The CDR3 is 15 amino acids. The CDR3 DNA is TGTGCCAGCAGCGTAACAGGGTTTAGCACAGATACGCAGTATTTT. This translates into CASSVTGFSTDTQYF.

The CDR3 protein is CASSPGFGPLNEKLFF. CDR3 coding DNA: TGTGCCAGCAGCCCAGGGTTCGGGCCGCTTAATGAAAAACTGTTTTTT. The V gene is TRBV9, the J gene TRBJ1-4, with D possibly TRBD1 on 5 matching bases. Trimming removed 4 bases at V and 4 bases at J, with 17 bases between. The CDR3 is made up of 16 amino acids. Germline values: CDR1 SGDLS, CDR2 YYNGEE.

CDR3 amino acids: CATRQGEQAGELFF. Here the CDR3 DNA reads TGTGCCACCAGACAGGGGGAACAGGCCGGGGAGCTGTTTTTT. The rearrangement joins TRBV15 to TRBJ2-2, with 8 positions matching TRBD1. The CDR3 is made up of 14 amino acids. J gave up 6 bases and V 6 bases, and 6 bases lay outside the gene matches. Germline loops: CDR1 LNHNV, CDR2 YYDKDF (reference sequence).

CDR3: CASSLTGGTHSNQPQHF. The CDR3, as DNA: TGTGCCAGCAGTTTGACAGGGGGGACTCATAGCAATCAGCCCCAGCATTTT. V usage is TRBV27 and J usage is TRBJ1-5; TRBD1 agrees at 9 bases. This CDR3 is built from 17 residues. Germline-derived CDR1 and CDR2 are MNHEY and SMNVEV (reference sequence). After removal of 3 bases from V and 0 bases from J, the junction contained 6 bases not matched to a gene.

The V call is TRBV18, the J call TRBJ2-1; 9 bases map to TRBD1. The germline gives CDR1 KGHSH, CDR2 LQKENI. The V segment lost 5 bases and the J segment 14 bases; nucleotides outside the gene matches: 7. The CDR3 covers 12 residues. The CDR3 sequence is CASSGTGQGEFF. CDR3 sequence (DNA): TGTGCCAGCTCAGGAACGGGACAGGGTGAGTTCTTC. Full variable domain (missing parts from reference TRBV18 and TRBJ2-1): NAGVMQNPRHLVRRRGQEARLRCSPMKGHSHVYWYRQLPEEGLKFMVYLQKENIIDESGMPKERFSAEFPKEGPSILRIQQVVRGDSAAYFCASSGTGQGEFFGPGTRLTVL.

V gene TRBV19 combines with J gene TRBJ1-5; 7 nucleotides match TRBD1. After removal of 6 bases from V and 2 bases from J, the junction contained 4 bases not matched to a gene. Germline lookup yields CDR1 LNHDA and CDR2 SQIVND (reference sequence). This CDR3 has 14 residues. The CDR3 sequence: CASSFTGGNQPQHF. The CDR3 DNA reads TGTGCCAGTAGCTTTACAGGGGGCAATCAGCCCCAGCATTTT.

This chain joins TRBV10-3 and TRBJ2-7; TRBD2 is a possible D gene (6 bases). The CDR3 loop spans 14 amino acids. Trimming took 5 bases from V and 0 from J, leaving 11 bases between them. Germline V gene data show CDR1 as ENHRY and CDR2 as SYGVKD. This chain's CDR3 is CAISNGLNSYEQYF. CDR3 nucleotide sequence: TGTGCCATCAGTAACGGACTAAACTCCTACGAGCAGTACTTC.

This chain joins TRBV6-6 and TRBJ2-1, with TRBD2 matching 7 bases. Germline CDR1 reads MNHNY; CDR2 reads SVGAGI (reference sequence). V gave up 2 bases and J gave up 2 bases; unmatched junction bases: 6. There are 16 residues in the CDR3. CDR3 sequence (DNA): TGTGCCAGCAGTTACCACCGGGACTATCCCTACAATGAGCAGTTCTTC. Translated: CASSYHRDYPYNEQFF.

The chain combines TRBV28 with TRBJ1-2; tentative D call: TRBD1 (5 bases). CDR3 length: 16 amino acids. Germline CDR1 and CDR2: MDHEN and SYDVKM. Trimming took off 6 bases at V and 5 bases at J, with 22 bases between the two ends. The CDR3 region is CASRTPQGDQMYGYTF. For the CDR3, the DNA is TGTGCCAGCAGGACGCCGCAGGGCGACCAGATGTATGGCTACACCTTC.

The V gene is TRBV18, the J gene TRBJ2-2, with a weak D call TRBD2 (5 bases). The CDR3 sequence is 14 residues long. The V gene lost 3 bases and the J gene lost 5 bases, with 10 bases spanning the gap. Germline V gene data show CDR1 as KGHSH and CDR2 as LQKENI. The CDR3 reads CASSPDSITGELFF. The CDR3 coding sequence is TGTGCCAGCTCACCGGACTCCATAACCGGGGAGCTGTTTTTT.

This chain connects TRBV4-3 to TRBJ2-2, with D maybe TRBD1 (6 bases). The V and J ends lost 0 bases and 5 bases respectively, with 13 bases between them. The CDR3 extends over 16 amino acids. In germline, CDR1 is LGHNA, CDR2 YSLEER. For the CDR3, the DNA is TGCGCCAGCAGCCAAGATTCAGGGGCGCGAACCGGGGAGCTGTTTTTT. This translates into CASSQDSGARTGELFF.

V gene TRBV21-1 combines with J gene TRBJ1-4. TRBV21-1 is a pseudogene locus. The CDR3 extends over 12 amino acids. The CDR3 DNA is TGTGCCAGCTCCAGCCGGGATGAAAAACTGTTTTTT. As protein: CASSSRDEKLFF.